Presented here are 11 T cell receptor beta chains from one specimen sequenced in a study of blood T cell repertoires in COVID-19. Data came from immunoSEQ multiplex PCR; TCRdb stores just in-frame clones and leaves some out. Among some 54,000 clones listed, around 83% were seen once. Material: peripheral blood. Receptors were obtained from a woman in her fifties or sixties with acute or convalescent COVID-19.

CDR3 nucleotide sequence: TGTGCCAGCAGTGAAGAGGGACAGAGTGGGGATGAGCAGTTCTTC. This gives the protein CASSEEGQSGDEQFF. The chain employs TRBV2 and TRBJ2-1; 7 nucleotides align to TRBD1. The CDR3 extends over 15 amino acids. Germline V CDR1 and CDR2: SNHLY, FYNNEI. V shed 1 base, J shed 8 bases, and the junction held 8 bases outside the gene matches. The full variable domain, with the rest looked up from reference TRBV2 and TRBJ2-1, is EPEVTQTPSHQVTQMGQEVILRCVPISNHLYFYWYRQILGQKVEFLVSFYNNEISEKSEIFDDQFSVERPDGSNFTLKIRSTKLEDSAMYFCASSEEGQSGDEQFFGPGTRLTVL.

V gene TRBV5-1 combines with J gene TRBJ2-5; perhaps TRBD1 as D (6 bases). Trimming stripped 3 bases from V and 1 base from J, with 10 bases between. Germline V gene lookup returns CDR1 SGHRS and CDR2 YFSETQ. The CDR3 extends over 14 amino acids. The CDR3 loop is CASSYRDTQETQYF. CDR3 bases: TGCGCCAGCAGCTACCGGGACACCCAAGAGACCCAGTACTTC.

The chain couples TRBV19 to TRBJ2-1; perhaps TRBD2 as D (6 bases). The CDR3 is 14 residues long. Germline-derived CDR1 and CDR2 are LNHDA and SQIVND (reference sequence). The V and J ends lost 6 bases and 8 bases respectively, with 17 bases between them. The CDR3 DNA sequence: TGTGCCAGTAGCACACGGTCACTAGCTTATGAGCAGTTCTTC. It encodes CASSTRSLAYEQFF.

The rearrangement joins TRBV27 to TRBJ2-5; 12 bases are shared with TRBD2. The CDR3 has 17 amino acids. V gave up 6 bases and J gave up 6 bases; unmatched junction bases: 14. Per germline, CDR1 MNHEY and CDR2 SMNVEV (reference sequence). The CDR3 region is CASSFQWLAGGPKTQYF. The CDR3 coding sequence is TGTGCCAGCAGCTTTCAATGGCTAGCGGGGGGGCCGAAGACCCAGTACTTC.

This rearrangement joins TRBV3-1 (or the pseudogene TRBV3-2) to TRBJ1-2, with a weak D call TRBD1 (5 bases). Per germline, CDR1 LGHDT and CDR2 YNNKEL (reference sequence). The CDR3 sequence is 15 residues long. Trimming took 2 bases from V and 5 from J, leaving 15 bases between them. The CDR3 DNA reads TGTGCCAGCAGCCAAACCGGGACGGGAGAATATGGCTACACCTTC. Its protein is CASSQTGTGEYGYTF.

This clone came up once. The rearrangement uses TRBV5-1 and TRBJ2-7; D ambiguous. V shed 2 bases and J shed 2 bases, with 11 bases lying between them. This CDR3 region has 14 residues. Looked up from germline, CDR1 is SGHRS and CDR2 is YFSETQ. CDR3 protein: CASSLAGRTYEQYF. The CDR3 DNA follows: TGCGCCAGCAGCTTAGCTGGGCGTACCTACGAGCAGTACTTC.

V gene TRBV5-1 combines with J gene TRBJ1-2; TRBD1 agrees at 7 bases. CDR1 and CDR2 (germline): SGHRS, YFSETQ. The V and J ends lost 5 bases and 5 bases, in that order; junction bases with no gene match: 12. CDR3 size: 15 residues. CDR3 in amino acids: CASRHGQAEGYGYTF. The CDR3 nucleotides are TGCGCCAGCAGACACGGACAGGCCGAGGGGTATGGCTACACCTTC.

The rearrangement links TRBV2 to TRBJ1-5; 10 bases agree with TRBD1. CDR1 SNHLY and CDR2 FYNNEI come from the germline V gene. The CDR3 sequence is 15 residues long. With 6 bases clipped from V and 4 bases from J, the junction kept 6 bases outside the gene matches. CDR3 region: CASRDRDRGNQPQHF. The CDR3 bases are TGTGCCAGCAGGGACCGGGACAGGGGTAATCAGCCCCAGCATTTT.

The chain recombines TRBV2 with TRBJ2-3; D call uncertain. Germline lookup yields CDR1 SNHLY and CDR2 FYNNEI. The CDR3 is 14 residues long. V was pared by 2 bases and J by 2 bases, with 8 bases between. CDR3 sequence: CASSETGVTDTQYF. The CDR3 region has the DNA TGTGCCAGCAGTGAAACCGGAGTCACAGATACGCAGTATTTT.

J is TRBJ1-3 and V is TRBV19; 9 bases are shared with TRBD1. Trimming cost V 10 bases and J 1 base; bases outside gene matches: 5. CDR3 size: 14 residues. The V gene's germline CDR1 is LNHDA and CDR2 SQIVND (reference sequence). CDR3: CATMDRGSGNTIYF. For the CDR3, the DNA is TGTGCCACCATGGACAGGGGATCTGGAAACACCATATATTTT.

The chain has TRBV2 and TRBJ2-1; D possibly corresponds to TRBD2 (5 bases). Germline CDR1 SNHLY, CDR2 FYNNEI. The CDR3 extends over 12 amino acids. Trimming pared 11 bases from V and 8 bases from J, leaving 16 bases between. The CDR3 sequence: CAPGKLDYEQFF. CDR3 nucleotides: TGTGCCCCCGGGAAACTGGACTATGAGCAGTTCTTC.